The 7 T cell receptor beta chains listed next were all sequenced from one sample in a study of T cell repertoires in cytomegalovirus infection. For these receptors, no antigen is known. One entry per CDR3 protein, called by TCRdb with MiXCR from the reads. Seen here are about 78,000 distinct CDR3 sequences, approximately 42% observed once, and the top ten hold just over 90%. The sequencing used CD8+ T cells from cultured PBMCs, collected from culture after CMV antigen stimulation. The receptors come from a human donor in good health (CMV status not recorded). Some clones in this sample may be carry-over from other donors' samples.

This clonotype was detected a few times. This rearrangement joins TRBV7-2 to TRBJ1-2; no firm D call. There are 17 residues in the CDR3. The ends were cut back, 1 base at V and 7 bases at J, with 22 bases in the middle. Germline CDR1 and CDR2: SGHTA and FQGNSA. Written as DNA, the CDR3 is TGTGCCAGCAGCTTAGGGCGGAGCAAATCGGCCGGCGGTGGCTACACCTTC. This translates into CASSLGRSKSAGGGYTF.

This clonotype was seen once. The CDR3 loop is CSALTASLGANTEAFF. The CDR3 nucleotides are TGCAGTGCTCTGACAGCCTCGTTGGGTGCGAACACTGAAGCTTTCTTT. This chain links TRBV20-1 with TRBJ1-1; D may be TRBD1 (5 bases). Germline V CDR1 and CDR2: DFQATT, SNEGSKA (reference sequence). Trimming removed 5 bases from V and 1 base from J, with 20 bases in between. There are 16 residues in the CDR3.

Only a few counts were recorded for this clonotype. The J gene is TRBJ2-3, the V gene TRBV7-8; D unresolved. Germline-derived CDR1 and CDR2 are SGHVS and FQNEAQ. V lost 6 bases, J lost 3 bases, and 16 bases lay in between. The CDR3 is 15 amino acids. DNA for the CDR3: TGTGCCAGCAGACCCAATCCTAGTGGGACAGATACGCAGTATTTT. Amino acid sequence: CASRPNPSGTDTQYF.

The J gene is TRBJ1-5, the V gene TRBV7-2; perhaps TRBD1 as D (6 bases). CDR3 length: 16 amino acids. Per the germline V gene, CDR1 is SGHTA and CDR2 is FQGNSA. Trimming stripped 5 bases from V and 5 bases from J, with 19 bases between. The CDR3 DNA follows: TGTGCCAGCAGCCAAACAGGGACCGTATCGTATCAGCCCCAGCATTTT. Its translation: CASSQTGTVSYQPQHF.

The chain couples TRBV20-1 to TRBJ2-3; 7 bases fit TRBD1. Germline V gives CDR1 DFQATT, CDR2 SNEGSKA (reference sequence). CDR3 size: 14 residues. V trimming: 2 bases; J trimming: 2 bases; junction bases outside the gene matches: 4. The CDR3 region is CSARFGTATDTQYF. CDR3 coding DNA: TGCAGTGCTAGATTCGGGACAGCCACAGATACGCAGTATTTT.

The chain employs TRBV5-4 and TRBJ2-5; D could derive from TRBD1 or TRBD2 (5 bases each). Per the germline V gene, CDR1 is SGHNT and CDR2 is YYREEE (reference sequence). The CDR3 length is 18 residues. The V gene lost 2 bases and the J gene lost 1 base, with 21 bases spanning the gap. The CDR3 region is CASSLTGTAVWSQETQYF. For the CDR3, the DNA is TGTGCCAGCAGCTTAACCGGGACCGCGGTTTGGAGCCAAGAGACCCAGTACTTC.

The chain uses TRBV6-5 and TRBJ1-1; weak D call: TRBD1 (6 bases). The CDR3 loop spans 16 amino acids. Per germline, CDR1 MNHEY and CDR2 SVGAGI. V was pared by 5 bases and J by 6 bases, with 22 bases between. In nucleotides, the CDR3 is TGTGCCAGCAGTGATCCCCAGGGGAAGGTTGGGTCTGAAGCTTTCTTT. This sequence encodes CASSDPQGKVGSEAFF.